These 8 T cell receptor beta chains were sequenced from one sample in a study of blood T cell repertoires in COVID-19. Clones were sequenced by immunoSEQ multiplex PCR, and TCRdb holds only the in-frame ones, with some missing. The table shows 270,000 or so clones, with less than 85% occurring only once. Sequenced sample: peripheral blood. Source of these receptors: a woman between 18 and 30 years old with acute or convalescent COVID-19.

The V call is TRBV14, the J call TRBJ2-3; 7 nucleotides match TRBD2. The CDR3 has 18 amino acids. V dropped 1 base and J dropped 5; count of bases not matched to a gene: 15. Germline loops: CDR1 SGHDN, CDR2 FVKESK. CDR3 in amino acids: CASSQGVRRLQRGDTQYF. The DNA for the CDR3 is TGTGCCAGCAGCCAAGGGGTAAGAAGGCTGCAGCGGGGAGATACGCAGTATTTT.

This clone was detected once. The genes are TRBV7-2 and TRBJ2-7; tentatively, D is TRBD2 (7 bases). CDR1 SGHTA and CDR2 FQGNSA come from the germline V gene. V lost 7 bases to trimming and J lost 5 bases, with 21 bases between them. The CDR3 contains 15 residues. CDR3 residues: CASNLLGGAVHEQYF. The CDR3 bases are TGTGCCAGCAACTTGTTGGGGGGGGCCGTCCACGAGCAGTACTTC.

The chain has TRBV5-4 and TRBJ2-7, with 10 bases lining up with TRBD2. Germline loops: CDR1 SGHNT, CDR2 YYREEE (reference sequence). The ends lost 4 bases at V and 2 bases at J; junction bases unmatched: 12. The CDR3 runs 17 residues. The CDR3 bases are TGTGCCAGCAGCCTAGGGCTGGAAGCGGGAGGGCCCTACGAGCAGTACTTC. Its protein product is CASSLGLEAGGPYEQYF.

This clone was observed a few times. The chain recombines TRBV4-1 with TRBJ1-6, with D maybe TRBD1 (5 bases). Germline CDR1 is MGHRA and CDR2 is YSYEKL. Trimming left V 0 bases short and J 0 bases short, with 6 bases between. The CDR3 is 16 amino acids. The CDR3 DNA sequence: TGCGCCAGCAGCCAAGATCAGGGCTCCTATAATTCACCCCTCCACTTT. Its translation: CASSQDQGSYNSPLHF.

The chain joins TRBV7-6 to TRBJ2-2, with D possibly TRBD1 on 5 matching bases. Germline assignment: CDR1 SGHVS and CDR2 FNYEAQ. The CDR3 sequence is 15 residues long. V was shortened by 0 bases and J by 7 bases, with 12 bases between the two germline ends. CDR3 nucleotides: TGTGCCAGCAGCTTAGCGCAGGGAACGATCGGGGAGCTGTTTTTT. It codes for CASSLAQGTIGELFF. Combining the CDR3 with reference TRBV7-6 and TRBJ2-2 gives the whole variable domain GAGVSQSPRYKVTKRGQDVALRCDPISGHVSLYWYRQALGQGPEFLTYFNYEAQQDKSGLPNDRFSAERPEGSISTLTIQRTEQRDSAMYRCASSLAQGTIGELFFGEGSRLTVL.

V is TRBV7-2 and J is TRBJ2-5, with 10 bases matching TRBD1. CDR1 is SGHTA and CDR2 is FQGNSA in the germline V gene. This CDR3 is built from 17 residues. The V gene end was trimmed by 5 bases and the J gene end by 0 bases; junction bases not matched to a gene: 9. The chain's CDR3 is CASSPTRDRGHQETQYF. The CDR3 DNA is TGTGCCAGCAGCCCCACCCGGGACAGGGGCCACCAAGAGACCCAGTACTTC.

This clone was detected once. The chain carries TRBV10-1 and TRBJ2-3; 8 nucleotides align to TRBD1. The germline V gene encodes CDR1 WNHNN and CDR2 SYGVQD (reference sequence). The J segment lost 1 base and the V segment lost 6 bases, leaving 6 bases of the junction unmatched. The CDR3 extends over 15 amino acids. DNA for the CDR3: TGCGCCAGCAGCCCCGGACAGGGTCGCACAGATACGCAGTATTTT. The encoded protein is CASSPGQGRTDTQYF.

The V call is TRBV19, the J call TRBJ2-5, with 10 bases that match TRBD2. Losses at the gene ends were 5 bases for V and 0 bases for J; bases not matched to a gene: 18. The CDR3 totals 20 residues. The germline gives CDR1 LNHDA, CDR2 SQIVND (reference sequence). In nucleotides, the CDR3 is TGTGCCAGTAGTCCCCGGGGGGGGAGTTGGACTAGCGGCAACCAAGAGACCCAGTACTTC. Protein product: CASSPRGGSWTSGNQETQYF.